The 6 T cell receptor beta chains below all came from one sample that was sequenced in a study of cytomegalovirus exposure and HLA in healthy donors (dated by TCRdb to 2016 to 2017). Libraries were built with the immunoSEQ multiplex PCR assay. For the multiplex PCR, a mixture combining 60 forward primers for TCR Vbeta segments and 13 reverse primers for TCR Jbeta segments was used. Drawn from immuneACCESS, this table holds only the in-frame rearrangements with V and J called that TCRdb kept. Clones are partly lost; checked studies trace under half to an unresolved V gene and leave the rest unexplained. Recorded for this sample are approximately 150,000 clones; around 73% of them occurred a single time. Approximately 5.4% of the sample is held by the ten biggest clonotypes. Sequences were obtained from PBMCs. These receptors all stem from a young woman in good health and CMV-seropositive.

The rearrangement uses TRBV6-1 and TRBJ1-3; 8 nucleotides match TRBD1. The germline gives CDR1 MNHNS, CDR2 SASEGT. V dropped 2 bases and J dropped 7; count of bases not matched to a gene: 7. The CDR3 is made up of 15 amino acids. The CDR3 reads CASSEQGTGGNTIYF. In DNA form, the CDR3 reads TGTGCCAGCAGTGAACAAGGGACAGGCGGGAACACCATATATTTT.

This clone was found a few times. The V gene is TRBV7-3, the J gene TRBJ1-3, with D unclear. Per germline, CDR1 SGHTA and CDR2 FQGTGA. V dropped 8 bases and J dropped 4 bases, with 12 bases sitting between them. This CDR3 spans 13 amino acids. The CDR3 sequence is CASSSTPGNTIYF. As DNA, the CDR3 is TGTGCCAGCTCTAGCACCCCCGGAAACACCATATATTTT.

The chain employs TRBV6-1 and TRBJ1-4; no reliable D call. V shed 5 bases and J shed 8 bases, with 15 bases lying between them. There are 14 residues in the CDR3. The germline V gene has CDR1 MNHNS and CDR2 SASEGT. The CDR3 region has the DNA TGTGCCAGCAGTTTGCTTAATTCGGGGGAAAAACTGTTTTTT. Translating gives CASSLLNSGEKLFF.

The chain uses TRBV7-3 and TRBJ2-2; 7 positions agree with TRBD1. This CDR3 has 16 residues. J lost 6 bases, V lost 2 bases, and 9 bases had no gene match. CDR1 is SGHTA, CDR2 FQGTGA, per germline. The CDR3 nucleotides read TGTGCCAGCAGCTTACCGACAGGGTTGGTGGCCGGGGAGCTGTTTTTT. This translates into CASSLPTGLVAGELFF.

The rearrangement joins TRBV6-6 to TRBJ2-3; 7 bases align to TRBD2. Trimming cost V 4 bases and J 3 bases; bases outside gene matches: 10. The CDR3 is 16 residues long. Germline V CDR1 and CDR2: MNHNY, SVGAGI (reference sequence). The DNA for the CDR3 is TGTGCCAGCAGTTCCCTCCTAGGGACTAATACAGATACGCAGTATTTT. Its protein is CASSSLLGTNTDTQYF.

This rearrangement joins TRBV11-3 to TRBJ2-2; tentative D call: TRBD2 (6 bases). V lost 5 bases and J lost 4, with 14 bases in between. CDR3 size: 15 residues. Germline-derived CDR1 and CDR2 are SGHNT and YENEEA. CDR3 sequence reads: CASSPSRGFTGELFF. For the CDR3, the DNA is TGTGCCAGCAGCCCCAGTCGGGGGTTCACCGGGGAGCTGTTTTTT.